Presented here are 24 T cell receptor beta chains from one specimen sequenced in a study of tumor-infiltrating lymphocytes in primary liver carcinoma. Co-extracted RNA and DNA came from roughly 20-30 mg of unsorted bulk tissue. The authors made TCR beta cDNA from around 500 ng total RNA with a constant-region primer. What produced the TCR beta libraries was three nested multiplex PCR rounds using slightly modified ARM-PCR. A C-beta reverse primer and TRBV1-TRBV30 forward primers served in each of the first two PCR rounds, at approximately 10 cycles apiece. TCRdb passed the multiplex PCR reads through MiXCR, listing each CDR3 protein once. The sample has 100,000 or so distinct CDR3 sequences, about four fifths seen once. Sequenced material: liver tumor tissue from sampling region 3. Subset indicated: tumor region T3, left-lateral pole. Source of these receptors: a man aged 35 to 55 with primary liver carcinoma and hepatitis B virus infection.

In the case of this clonotype: The junction departs from the called germline gene at one end, perhaps through a read error. The chain couples TRBV6-1 to TRBJ2-7, with TRBD2 matching 8 bases. CDR1 MNHNS and CDR2 SASEGT come from the germline V gene. CDR3 length: 14 residues. DNA of the CDR3: TGTGCCAGCCGCCTAGCGGGTCTCTCCTACGAGCAGCATTTC. Translating gives CASRLAGLSYEQHF.

In the case of this clonotype: This is likely a read error, given that the CDR3 carries no conserved phenylalanine or tryptophan at its end. The DNA is left out, because the CDR3 cannot be placed on it with certainty; the CDR3 is given as TCRdb lists it. This sequence joins TRBV12-3 or TRBV12-4 and TRBJ2-5; TRBD1, the table's D call, lacks a check against the DNA. The CDR3 length equals 15 residues, ends included. CDR3 amino acids: CASSLAQGIKETQYL.

As to this clonotype: One junction end does not reproduce the germline sequence, and a read error may be involved. The chain combines TRBV4-2 with TRBJ2-2, with TRBD2 matching 10 bases. The CDR3 runs 17 residues. The germline V gene has CDR1 LGHNA and CDR2 YNFKEQ. This CDR3 is CASSQGGLAGDFGEMFF. CDR3 bases: TGTGCCAGTAGCCAAGGGGGTCTAGCGGGAGATTTCGGGGAGATGTTTTTT.

The chain employs TRBV6-1 and TRBJ2-7; 9 positions agree with TRBD1. The germline gives CDR1 MNHNS, CDR2 SASEGT. The CDR3 has 14 residues. The V segment lost 6 bases and the J segment 6 bases; nucleotides outside the gene matches: 9. CDR3 sequence reads: CASSLGTGLIEQYF. The CDR3, as DNA: TGTGCCAGCAGCCTCGGGACAGGGTTGATCGAGCAGTACTTC.

Notes on this clonotype: Lacking the conserved final phenylalanine or tryptophan, this CDR3 likely reflects a read error. The limits of the CDR3 on the DNA are not certain, so only TCRdb's listed CDR3 is given. This chain uses TRBV5-4 with TRBJ2-1. CDR1 and CDR2 from the germline V gene are SGHNT and YYREEE (reference sequence). Ends included, the CDR3 has 11 residues. The CDR3: CASSSYNERFL.

This clonotype was observed a single time. The rearrangement joins TRBV6-5 to TRBJ1-1, with D maybe TRBD1 (6 bases). Germline V gives CDR1 MNHEY, CDR2 SVGAGI. The CDR3 has 15 residues. Trimming took 0 bases from V and 7 from J, leaving 15 bases between them. The DNA for the CDR3 is TGTGCCAGCAGTTACTCGACTGGGGGCGGAGATGAAGCTTTCTTT. It encodes CASSYSTGGGDEAFF.

The chain has TRBV6-2 or TRBV6-3 and TRBJ2-3; D is unclear. Looked up from germline, CDR1 is MNHEY and CDR2 is SVGEGT. With 5 bases removed from V and 3 bases from J, the gap between germline ends came to 15 bases. CDR3 length: 15 residues. CDR3: CASSRASVRTDTQYF. CDR3 DNA sequence: TGTGCCAGCAGTAGGGCTAGTGTGAGAACAGATACGCAGTATTTT.

With respect to this clonotype: Being one base from a much bigger clone, this may be a read error. V gene TRBV28 combines with J gene TRBJ1-2; D call uncertain. Germline V gene data show CDR1 as MDHEN and CDR2 as SYDVKM. The CDR3 has 13 amino acids. The chain's CDR3 is CASSFSENYDYTF. CDR3 DNA: TGTGCCAGCAGTTTTTCGGAGAACTATGACTACACCTTC.

About this clonotype: This may come from a read error, since a much larger clone is one base off. The V call is TRBV18, the J call TRBJ1-5; D ambiguous. Germline CDR1 is KGHSH and CDR2 is LQKENI. The CDR3 loop spans 15 amino acids. CDR3 DNA sequence: TGTGCCAACTCACCGGGATCGGGCACACATCAGCCCCAGCATTTT. Residues: CANSPGSGTHQPQHF.

With respect to this clonotype: The junction differs from germline at one of its ends, possibly a read error. CDR3 DNA sequence: TGTGCCAACAGCGTATACTCTAGCGGGTCAAACACCGGGGAGCTGTTTTTT. As protein: CANSVYSSGSNTGELFF. The chain carries TRBV9 and TRBJ2-2; 8 bases line up with TRBD2. This CDR3 comprises 17 residues. Germline-derived CDR1 and CDR2 are SGDLS and YYNGEE. Variable domain in full (rest from reference TRBV9 and TRBJ2-2): DSGVTQTPKHLITATGQRVTLRCSPRSGDLSVYWYQQSLDQGLQFLIQYYNGEERAKGNILERFSAQQFPDLHSELNLSSLELGDSALYFCANSVYSSGSNTGELFFGEGSRLTVL.

Worth noting for this clonotype: Sequence at one end of the junction differs from germline and may be a read error. The V and J genes are TRBV10-2 and TRBJ2-3; D gene uncertain. The length of the CDR3 is 15 residues. The germline gives CDR1 WSHSY, CDR2 SAAADI. The CDR3 here is CASSESKAGVDMQYF. DNA for the CDR3: TGCGCCAGCAGTGAGTCAAAAGCTGGAGTGGATATGCAGTATTTT.

Note on this clonotype: The junction departs from the called germline gene at one end, perhaps through a read error. This rearrangement joins TRBV6-1 to TRBJ2-1; the D gene is possibly TRBD2 (5 bases). The CDR3 runs 16 residues. Germline CDR1 reads MNHNS; CDR2 reads SASEGT. CDR3 sequence reads: CTSSQPTWRSYNEQFF. CDR3 nucleotides: TGTACCAGCAGTCAGCCTACATGGAGGTCCTACAATGAGCAGTTCTTC.

The chain uses TRBV6-5 and TRBJ2-2, with 7 bases identical to TRBD2. CDR1 and CDR2 (germline): MNHEY, SVGAGI. The CDR3 consists of 14 residues. Here the CDR3 reads CDTYFGLVTGELFF. CDR3 nucleotides: TGTGACACTTACTTCGGACTAGTTACCGGGGAGCTGTTTTTT.

With regard to this clonotype: This is likely a read error, given that the CDR3 carries no conserved phenylalanine or tryptophan at its end. V and J are TRBV11-2 and TRBJ2-3, with no clear D. Germline V gene data show CDR1 as SGHAT and CDR2 as FQNNGV. This CDR3 contains 17 residues. CDR3 sequence (DNA): TGTGCCGGCAGCTTAGATCCGGGCGAGACTAGCACAGATACGCAGTATCTT. Its protein is CAGSLDPGETSTDTQYL.

The sample holds one count of this clonotype. The gene calls are TRBV10-2 and TRBJ2-7, with D perhaps matching TRBD1 (7 bases). The CDR3 is made up of 14 amino acids. Trimming removed 5 bases from V and 7 bases from J, with 18 bases in between. In germline, CDR1 is WSHSY, CDR2 SAAADI. The CDR3 sequence is CASSPRGGREEQYF. The DNA of the CDR3 is TGCGCCAGCAGTCCTAGAGGGGGCCGGGAGGAGCAGTACTTC.

About this clonotype: In this CDR3 the conserved last residue, phenylalanine or tryptophan, is missing, so a read error is likely. The V and J genes are TRBV29-1 and TRBJ2-7; D ambiguous. Germline lookup yields CDR1 SQVTM and CDR2 ANQGSEA. Trimming stripped 4 bases from V and 5 bases from J, with 12 bases between. There are 12 residues in the CDR3. The CDR3 sequence: CSVVSPTHEQYL. The CDR3 region has the DNA TGCAGCGTTGTGTCACCCACCCACGAGCAGTACCTC.

To note about this clonotype: Here the CDR3 omits its conserved ending phenylalanine or tryptophan, so a read error is the likely source. This chain connects TRBV28 to TRBJ2-2, with D perhaps assigned TRBD1 or TRBD2 (6 bases each). Germline-derived CDR1 and CDR2 are MDHEN and SYDVKM. This CDR3 is 13 amino acids long. Here the CDR3 reads CASEKGGAGGLFY. CDR3 coding DNA: TGTGCCAGCGAGAAAGGGGGAGCCGGGGGGCTGTTTTAT.

A word on this clonotype: It is likely a read error, because the conserved phenylalanine at the end of the CDR3 is missing. The CDR3 region has the DNA TGTGCCAACAGCCAAGCAATGGAGGGCTACAATGAGCAGTTCCTC. This sequence encodes CANSQAMEGYNEQFL. The V and J genes are TRBV4-2 and TRBJ2-1; possibly TRBD2 for D (6 bases). The CDR3 has 15 amino acids. From germline, CDR1 is LGHNA and CDR2 YNFKEQ.

With regard to this clonotype: The germline gene is not matched at one end of the junction; a read error may be the cause. This chain joins TRBV11-2 and TRBJ2-5, with TRBD2 matching over 7 bases. This CDR3 region has 18 residues. The germline gives CDR1 SGHAT, CDR2 FQNNGV. The CDR3: CASSPSPTQGTGRETQYF. CDR3 in DNA: TGTGCCAGCAGCCCTAGCCCAACCCAGGGTACTGGGCGGGAGACCCAATACTTC.

On this clonotype itself: Without the conserved terminal phenylalanine or tryptophan, this CDR3 likely stems from a read error. As DNA, the CDR3 is TGTGCTAGCAGTTTCCGTCGGTTGGATGAGCAGTTCATC. It yields the protein CASSFRRLDEQFI. The chain links TRBV12-3 or TRBV12-4 to TRBJ2-1, with D uncertain. The CDR3 loop spans 13 amino acids.

A remark on this clonotype: A read error may produce the germline difference seen at one junction end. The chain combines TRBV10-2 with TRBJ1-2; 9 positions agree with TRBD1. Germline lookup yields CDR1 WSHSY and CDR2 SAAADI. The CDR3 totals 13 residues. The DNA of the CDR3 is TGCGCCAGCAATCCGGGACAGGGTGCAAGCTACGCCTTC. Protein: CASNPGQGASYAF.

On this clonotype: One end of the junction varies from germline; a read error may be responsible. The chain couples TRBV6-2 or TRBV6-3 to TRBJ2-5; 7 nucleotides line up with TRBD2. Germline V CDR1 and CDR2: MNHEY, SVGEGT. CDR3 length: 15 residues. CDR3 sequence reads: CASSPLLAVGETHYF. The DNA of the CDR3 is TGTGCCAGCAGCCCCCTGCTAGCGGTCGGAGAGACCCATTACTTC.

The chain has TRBV13 and TRBJ1-1, with a tentative D call TRBD1 (6 bases). In germline, CDR1 is PRHDT, CDR2 FYEKMQ (reference sequence). CDR3 length: 12 residues. Trimming took 10 bases from V and 10 from J, leaving 19 bases between them. The CDR3 loop is CAMSTRGGGAFF. CDR3 DNA: TGTGCCATGAGCACCAGGGGTGGTGGAGCTTTCTTT.

Note on this clonotype: Sequence at one end of the junction differs from germline and may be a read error. This chain links TRBV29-1 with TRBJ2-2, with 8 bases aligning to TRBD2. The CDR3 length is 15 residues. Germline CDR1 and CDR2: SQVTM and ANQGSEA. CDR3 region: CSVGTRAVNTGELSF. In DNA form, the CDR3 reads TGTAGCGTTGGGACTAGGGCGGTGAACACCGGGGAGCTGTCTTTT.